This T cell receptor beta chain was sequenced during a study of shared clonotypes between healthy human individuals. The overall study: Serving as donors were two women and three men, whose ages spanned 18 to 49. Study observations and caveats: Sample collection involved blood only; tissue repertoires are likely different.

V shed 4 bases, J shed 0 bases, and the junction held 5 bases outside the gene matches. The CDR3 contains 15 residues. In germline, CDR1 is SGHDT, CDR2 YYEEEE. Libraries were prepared by immunoSEQ multiplex PCR; TCRdb keeps only in-frame clonotypes and omits some of them. The table shows about 450,000 clones, with around 80% occurring only once. Of note for this clone: What it binds is not known.

The receptor comes from a woman aged 40 to 55 in good health. Some clones in this sample may be carry-over from other donors' samples. The chain joins TRBV5-6 to TRBJ1-2, with 8 bases that match TRBD1. Specimen: PBMCs. As DNA, the CDR3 is TGTGCCAGCAGCATATTGACAGGGGCTAACTATGGCTACACCTTC. Translating gives CASSILTGANYGYTF.